This T cell receptor beta chain was sequenced in a study of post-analysis software for immune sequencing data. About the research overall: Recorded subtypes: relapsing-remitting, secondary progressive, progressive-relapsing; some patients unannotated.

Study-level findings and limits: The authors found that F measure strongly co-clustered same-batch samples. Diversity measured as normalized Chao1 was significantly lower in multiple sclerosis patients than in controls. Patients showed TRBV5-6, TRBV5-1 and TRBV20-1 among several TRBV segments more frequent than in controls.

In its sample, this clonotype was seen a few times. Its antigen is currently unknown. Trimming pared 2 bases from V and 10 bases from J, leaving 9 bases between. Germline loops: CDR1 DFQATT, CDR2 SNEGSKA (reference sequence). CDR3 size: 12 residues. Each TCR beta cDNA library carried unique molecular identifiers. Starting from roughly 1.1 to 9.2 million T cells, the study yielded roughly 0.5 million cDNA molecules. Using its own MiXCR run on the PCR reads, TCRdb lists one record per CDR3 protein. This sample has hundreds of thousands of distinct CDR3 sequences, with 25% to 30% found just once. The sequenced sample was blood. This TCR derives from a girl between 10 and 17 years old with multiple sclerosis. The gene calls are TRBV20-1 and TRBJ1-6, with no clear D. CDR3 sequence reads: CSARHSRSPLHF. CDR3 nucleotide sequence: TGCAGTGCTAGACACAGTCGGTCACCCCTCCACTTT.